This T cell receptor (beta chain) was identified during a study of PD-L1 blockade in urothelial cancer. The method was immunoSEQ multiplex PCR; TCRdb's version includes in-frame clones alone and lacks a portion of them. The top ten hold 1% to 1.5% of the sample, which has tens of thousands of clones, more than 80% seen once. Germline assignment: CDR1 MNHEY and CDR2 SMNVEV (reference sequence). CDR3 length equals 16 residues. Trimming left V 7 bases short and J 3 bases short, with 21 bases between. The time point: pretreatment peripheral blood. This receptor was taken from a man aged 50-59 years with urothelial cancer. The source was PBMCs, collected around atezolizumab (anti-PD-L1) treatment. The chain uses TRBV27 and TRBJ2-5, with D perhaps TRBD2 (5 bases). The DNA for the CDR3 is TGTGCCAGCAAAGGAGACGCCCTAGCCCCGAAAGAGACCCAGTACTTC. Residues: CASKGDALAPKETQYF.